Here is one T cell receptor (beta chain) with its context. What it binds is unknown. The CDR3 covers 16 residues. Germline V gives CDR1 LGHNA, CDR2 YSLEER. Losses at the gene ends were 2 bases for V and 2 bases for J; bases not matched to a gene: 9. The source of the sample is a study of identifying expanded T cells in peripheral blood. General study points: Variance in clone template counts between roughly two-week samples significantly increased with total template count across all healthy donors.

Collection occurred without any documented infections or immune events in donors. The assay was immunoSEQ multiplex PCR, and TCRdb's table has in-frame clones only and misses some. The sample comprises around 85,000 clones, 89% of which are singletons, and approximately 2.8% rests with the top ten. The J gene is TRBJ2-7, the V gene TRBV4-3, with 7 bases identical to TRBD1. Sequencing input: blood. This clonotype was obtained from a person aged 18-70 years in good health. The CDR3: CASSQILGTVTYEQYF. The CDR3 nucleotides are TGCGCCAGCAGCCAAATCCTTGGGACAGTTACCTACGAGCAGTACTTC.